The 16 T cell receptor beta chains given below trace back to one sample, sequenced in a study of T cells in Graves' hyperthyroidism and ophthalmopathy. Using RNA transcripts as the source, TCR beta CDR3 regions were amplified. First-round RT-PCR of the TCR CDR3 relied on the HTBI primer set. From the multiplex PCR reads, TCRdb called clonotypes with MiXCR, one entry per CDR3 protein. The repertoire holds about 200,000 distinct CDR3 sequences, 17% seen once, with over 45% in the top ten. Sequenced sample: blood. All receptors derive from a woman aged 45-59 years with Graves' hyperthyroidism.

This rearrangement joins TRBV20-1 to TRBJ2-3, with D unclear. Trimming removed 3 bases from V and 3 bases from J, with 4 bases in between. CDR3 length: 11 residues. Per the germline V gene, CDR1 is DFQATT and CDR2 is SNEGSKA (reference sequence). This CDR3 is CSASRTDTQYF. The CDR3 DNA sequence: TGCAGTGCTAGTAGAACAGATACGCAGTATTTT.

The V call is TRBV3-1, the J call TRBJ2-1; 8 bases are a match to TRBD2. V shed 3 bases, J shed 9 bases, and the junction held 7 bases outside the gene matches. This CDR3 comprises 14 residues. Germline CDR1 is LGHDT and CDR2 is YNNKEL (reference sequence). The CDR3 region is CASSQRGLVFEQFF. The CDR3 nucleotides read TGTGCCAGCAGCCAGAGGGGACTAGTCTTTGAGCAGTTCTTC.

For this clonotype: Given a much more abundant clone one base away, this may be a read error. This CDR3 fails to terminate in the conserved phenylalanine or tryptophan, so it likely reflects a read error. The J gene is TRBJ1-1, the V gene TRBV6-1, with 10 bases matching TRBD1. V dropped 6 bases and J dropped 3; count of bases not matched to a gene: 4. The CDR3 extends over 14 amino acids. CDR1 and CDR2 from the germline V gene are MNHNS and SASEGT. CDR3 nucleotides: TGTGCCAGCAGGGCCGGGACAGGGGACACTGAAGCTTTCCTT. Encoded protein: CASRAGTGDTEAFL.

This clonotype has at least ten counts. J is TRBJ2-1 and V is TRBV11-2; weak D call: TRBD2 (5 bases). The V gene lost 5 bases and the J gene lost 7 bases, with 24 bases spanning the gap. The CDR3 totals 17 residues. The germline V gene encodes CDR1 SGHAT and CDR2 FQNNGV. The DNA of the CDR3 is TGTGCCAGCAGCCTCGAACTAGAGGCGAGATCCGGTAATGAGCAGTTCTTC. Its protein is CASSLELEARSGNEQFF.

This clonotype occurred a few times. The chain recombines TRBV3-1 with TRBJ2-3, with 12 bases identical to TRBD2. Germline V gives CDR1 LGHDT, CDR2 YNNKEL (reference sequence). This CDR3 contains 17 residues. The J segment lost 2 bases and the V segment lost 4 bases, leaving 7 bases of the junction unmatched. CDR3: CASSRKGLAGSTDTQYF. CDR3 sequence (DNA): TGTGCCAGCAGCCGGAAAGGACTAGCGGGATCCACAGATACGCAGTATTTT.

This clonotype was observed at least ten times. The rearrangement links TRBV12-3 or TRBV12-4 to TRBJ2-5, with D maybe TRBD1 (5 bases). This CDR3 comprises 14 residues. Trimming cost V 2 bases and J 6 bases, with 13 bases left between them. CDR3 DNA: TGTGCCAGCAGTTTATTGGCAGGGATTCAGACCCAGTACTTC. It specifies CASSLLAGIQTQYF.

This clonotype was seen ten or more times. V and J are TRBV10-3 and TRBJ1-1, with 10 bases that match TRBD1. The V gene's germline CDR1 is ENHRY and CDR2 SYGVKD. The CDR3 consists of 16 residues. Losses at the gene ends were 10 bases for V and 0 bases for J; bases not matched to a gene: 11. CDR3 DNA sequence: TGTGCCACCTTACAGGAGGGGACAGGGGTGAACACTGAAGCTTTCTTT. It codes for CATLQEGTGVNTEAFF.

A few counts support this clonotype. V gene TRBV18 combines with J gene TRBJ2-2; D may be TRBD1 (5 bases). Germline V gene lookup returns CDR1 KGHSH and CDR2 LQKENI. The CDR3 is made up of 17 amino acids. With 3 bases removed from V and 0 bases from J, the gap between germline ends came to 14 bases. The CDR3 spells CASSPLSTGSNTGELFF. In DNA, the CDR3 is TGTGCCAGCTCACCTCTTTCTACAGGATCGAACACCGGGGAGCTGTTTTTT.

This clonotype was counted many times. The chain recombines TRBV6-1 with TRBJ1-1; maybe TRBD1 (5 bases). This CDR3 comprises 13 residues. Germline values: CDR1 MNHNS, CDR2 SASEGT. The V end lost 6 bases, the J end lost 12 bases, and 20 bases lay between the germline ends. The CDR3 loop is CASSPNPREVSFF. Written as DNA, the CDR3 is TGTGCCAGCAGCCCAAACCCCAGGGAGGTGTCTTTCTTT.

Note on this clonotype: It may be a read error: a sequence one base away is much more abundant. The V gene is TRBV6-1, the J gene TRBJ2-1; 9 bases line up with TRBD2. Germline V gene sequence: CDR1 MNHNS, CDR2 SASEGT. This CDR3 comprises 17 residues. With 0 bases clipped from V and 4 bases from J, the junction kept 7 bases outside the gene matches. The CDR3 DNA reads TGTGCCAGCAGTGAAGCGGAAGCTAGCGGGACTTACAATGAGCAGTTCTTC. This gives the protein CASSEAEASGTYNEQFF.

The sample holds many counts of this clonotype. The V gene is TRBV3-1, the J gene TRBJ1-1; possible D gene TRBD1, 6 bases. Per germline, CDR1 LGHDT and CDR2 YNNKEL (reference sequence). Between the trimmed V and J ends, which lost 4 bases and 0 bases, there was a span of 15 bases. CDR3 length equals 16 residues. CDR3 in amino acids: CASSRLGGAMNTEAFF. The CDR3, as DNA: TGTGCCAGCAGCCGCCTGGGGGGGGCGATGAACACTGAAGCTTTCTTT.

The CDR3 spells CASSEDWGRNEKLFF. CDR3 nucleotides: TGTGCCAGCAGTGAAGACTGGGGGCGAAATGAAAAACTGTTTTTT. V usage is TRBV25-1 and J usage is TRBJ1-4, with D maybe TRBD1 (6 bases). From germline, CDR1 is MGHDK and CDR2 SYGVNS. Trimming stripped 2 bases from V and 5 bases from J, with 12 bases between. This CDR3 comprises 15 residues.

The chain joins TRBV2 to TRBJ2-1; D tentatively reads TRBD1 or TRBD2 (5 bases each). This CDR3 contains 17 residues. The V end lost 3 bases, the J end lost 0 bases, and 15 bases lay between the germline ends. Per the germline V gene, CDR1 is SNHLY and CDR2 is FYNNEI. CDR3: CASSEPPGTGSYNEQFF. Here the CDR3 DNA reads TGTGCCAGCAGTGAGCCCCCCGGGACGGGCTCCTACAATGAGCAGTTCTTC.

This clonotype was observed at least ten times. The chain links TRBV4-1 to TRBJ2-1, with 7 bases that match TRBD1. There are 16 residues in the CDR3. Germline V lookup: CDR1 MGHRA, CDR2 YSYEKL. With 0 bases clipped from V and 3 bases from J, the junction kept 5 bases outside the gene matches. This CDR3 reads CASSQEMDRFYNEQFF. In nucleotides, the CDR3 is TGCGCCAGCAGCCAAGAGATGGACAGGTTCTACAATGAGCAGTTCTTC.

The table lists this clonotype with a few counts. The chain links TRBV12-3 or TRBV12-4 to TRBJ1-2; weak D call: TRBD1 (5 bases). Trimming took 4 bases from V and 6 from J, leaving 12 bases between them. The CDR3 runs 13 residues. The CDR3 is CASSSWGGDGYTF. In nucleotides, the CDR3 is TGTGCCAGCAGTTCGTGGGGGGGGGATGGCTACACCTTC.

J is TRBJ2-7 and V is TRBV7-9; D is ambiguous. Germline CDR1 reads SEHNR; CDR2 reads FQNEAQ (reference sequence). The CDR3 length is 15 residues. V dropped 5 bases and J dropped 0 bases, with 14 bases sitting between them. In DNA form, the CDR3 reads TGTGCCAGCAGCCTATTAGAACCAAGCTCCTACGAGCAGTACTTC. Translation gives CASSLLEPSSYEQYF.